This T cell receptor beta chain was sequenced during a study of blood T cell repertoires in COVID-19. Sequenced by immunoSEQ multiplex PCR; TCRdb stores in-frame clones only, minus some. The sample yields a few hundred thousand clones, more than 70% seen once. The CDR3 is 14 residues long. Germline V gene lookup returns CDR1 LGHDT and CDR2 YNNKEL (reference sequence). V was clipped by 3 bases and J by 0 bases, with 5 bases between them. This clone turned up a few times. The sample contains more than one DNA sequence encoding this CDR3. Sample: peripheral blood. The origin of this receptor is a man aged 35 to 55 with acute or convalescent COVID-19. The rearrangement joins TRBV3-1 (or the pseudogene TRBV3-2) to TRBJ1-4; no firm D call. CDR3 DNA: TGTGCCAGCAGCCATAGTGCAACTAATGAAAAACTGTTTTTT. Translation: CASSHSATNEKLFF.